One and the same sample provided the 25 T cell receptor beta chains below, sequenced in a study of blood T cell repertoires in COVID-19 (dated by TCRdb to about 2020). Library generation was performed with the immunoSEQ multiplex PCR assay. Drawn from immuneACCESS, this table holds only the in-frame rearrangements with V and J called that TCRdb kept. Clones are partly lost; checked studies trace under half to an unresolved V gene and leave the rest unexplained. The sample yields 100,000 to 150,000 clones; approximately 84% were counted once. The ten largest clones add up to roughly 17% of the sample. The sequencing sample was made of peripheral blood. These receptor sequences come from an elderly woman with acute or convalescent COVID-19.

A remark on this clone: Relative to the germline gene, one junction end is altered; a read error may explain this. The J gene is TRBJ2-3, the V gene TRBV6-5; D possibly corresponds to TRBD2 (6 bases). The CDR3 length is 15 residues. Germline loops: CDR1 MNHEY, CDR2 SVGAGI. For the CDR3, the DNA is TGTGCCAGCAGTCACTCTAGCGTAGACACAGATACGCAGTATTTT. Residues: CASSHSSVDTDTQYF.

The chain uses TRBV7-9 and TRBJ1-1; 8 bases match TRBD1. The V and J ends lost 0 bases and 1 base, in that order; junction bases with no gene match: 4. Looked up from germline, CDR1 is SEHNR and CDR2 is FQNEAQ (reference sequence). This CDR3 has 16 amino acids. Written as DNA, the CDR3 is TGTGCCAGCAGCTTAGCCGGGACAGGCCCGAACACTGAAGCTTTCTTT. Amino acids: CASSLAGTGPNTEAFF. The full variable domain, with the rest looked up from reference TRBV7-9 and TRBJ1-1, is DTGVSQNPRHKITKRGQNVTFRCDPISEHNRLYWYRQTLGQGPEFLTYFQNEAQLEKSRLLSDRFSAERPKGSFSTLEIQRTEQGDSAMYLCASSLAGTGPNTEAFFGQGTRLTVV.

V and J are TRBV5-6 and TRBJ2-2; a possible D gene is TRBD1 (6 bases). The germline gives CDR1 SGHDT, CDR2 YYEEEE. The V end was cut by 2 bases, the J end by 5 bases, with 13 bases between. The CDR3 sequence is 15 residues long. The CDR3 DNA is TGTGCCAGCAGCTTCGGACAGTTCCCGACCGGGGAGCTGTTTTTT. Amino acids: CASSFGQFPTGELFF.

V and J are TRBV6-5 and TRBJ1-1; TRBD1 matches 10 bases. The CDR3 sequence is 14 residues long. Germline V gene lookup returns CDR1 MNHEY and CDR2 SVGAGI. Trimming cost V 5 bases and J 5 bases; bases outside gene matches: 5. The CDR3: CASSRRTGGTEAFF. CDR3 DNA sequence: TGTGCCAGCAGTCGAAGGACAGGGGGGACTGAAGCTTTCTTT.

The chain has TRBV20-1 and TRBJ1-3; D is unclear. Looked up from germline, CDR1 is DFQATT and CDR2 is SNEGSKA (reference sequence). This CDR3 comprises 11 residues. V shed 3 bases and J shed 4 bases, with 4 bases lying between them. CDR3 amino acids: CSARRGNTIYF. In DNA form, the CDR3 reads TGCAGTGCTAGGCGCGGAAACACCATATATTTT.

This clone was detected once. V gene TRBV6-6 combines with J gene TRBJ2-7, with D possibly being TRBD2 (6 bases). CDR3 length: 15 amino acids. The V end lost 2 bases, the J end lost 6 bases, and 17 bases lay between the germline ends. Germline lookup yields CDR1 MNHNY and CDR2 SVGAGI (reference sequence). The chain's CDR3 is CASSYPGRGSGEQYF. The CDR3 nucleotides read TGTGCCAGCAGTTACCCCGGACGGGGGAGTGGCGAGCAGTACTTC.

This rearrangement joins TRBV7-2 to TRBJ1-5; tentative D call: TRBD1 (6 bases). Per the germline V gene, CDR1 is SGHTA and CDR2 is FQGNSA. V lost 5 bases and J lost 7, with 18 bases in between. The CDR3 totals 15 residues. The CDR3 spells CASSIMGGGGQPQHF. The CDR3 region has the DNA TGTGCCAGCAGCATTATGGGAGGGGGAGGGCAGCCCCAGCATTTT. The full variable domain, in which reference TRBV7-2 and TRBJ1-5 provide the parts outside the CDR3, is GAGVSQSPSNKVTEKGKDVELRCDPISGHTALYWYRQSLGQGLEFLIYFQGNSAPDKSGLPSDRFSAERTGGSVSTLTIQRTQQEDSAVYLCASSIMGGGGQPQHFGDGTRLSIL.

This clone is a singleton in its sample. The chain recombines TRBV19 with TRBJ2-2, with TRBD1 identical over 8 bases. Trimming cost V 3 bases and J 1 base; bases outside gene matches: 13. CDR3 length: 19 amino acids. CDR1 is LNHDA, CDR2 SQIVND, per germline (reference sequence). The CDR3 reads CASSMRFRDRQQNTGELFF. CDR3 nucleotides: TGTGCCAGTAGTATGAGATTCCGGGACAGGCAGCAGAACACCGGGGAGCTGTTTTTT.

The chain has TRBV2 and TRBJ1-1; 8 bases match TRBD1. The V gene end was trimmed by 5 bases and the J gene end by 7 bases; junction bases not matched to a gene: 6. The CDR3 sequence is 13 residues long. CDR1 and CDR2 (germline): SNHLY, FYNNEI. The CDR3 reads CASSRQGAGEAFF. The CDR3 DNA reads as TGTGCCAGCAGTAGGCAGGGGGCAGGTGAAGCTTTCTTT. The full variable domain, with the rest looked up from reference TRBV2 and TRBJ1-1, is EPEVTQTPSHQVTQMGQEVILRCVPISNHLYFYWYRQILGQKVEFLVSFYNNEISEKSEIFDDQFSVERPDGSNFTLKIRSTKLEDSAMYFCASSRQGAGEAFFGQGTRLTVV.

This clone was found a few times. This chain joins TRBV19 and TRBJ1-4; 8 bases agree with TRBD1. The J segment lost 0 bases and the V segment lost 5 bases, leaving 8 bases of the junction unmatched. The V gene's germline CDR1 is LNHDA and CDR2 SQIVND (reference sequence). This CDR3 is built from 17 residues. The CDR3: CASSPRTGFATNEKLFF. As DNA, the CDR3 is TGTGCCAGTAGTCCACGGACAGGGTTTGCAACTAATGAAAAACTGTTTTTT.

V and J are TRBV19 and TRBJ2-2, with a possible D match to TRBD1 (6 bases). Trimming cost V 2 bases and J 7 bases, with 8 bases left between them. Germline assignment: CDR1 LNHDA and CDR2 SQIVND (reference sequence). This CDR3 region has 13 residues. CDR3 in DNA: TGTGCCAGTAGTATAATGGACAGCGGGGAGCTGTTTTTT. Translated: CASSIMDSGELFF.

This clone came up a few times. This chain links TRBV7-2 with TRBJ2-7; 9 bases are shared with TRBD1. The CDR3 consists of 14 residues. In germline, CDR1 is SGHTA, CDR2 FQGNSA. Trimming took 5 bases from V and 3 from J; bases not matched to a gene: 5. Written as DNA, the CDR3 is TGTGCCAGCAGCACGGACAGGGGAGGCTACGAGCAGTACTTC. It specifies CASSTDRGGYEQYF.

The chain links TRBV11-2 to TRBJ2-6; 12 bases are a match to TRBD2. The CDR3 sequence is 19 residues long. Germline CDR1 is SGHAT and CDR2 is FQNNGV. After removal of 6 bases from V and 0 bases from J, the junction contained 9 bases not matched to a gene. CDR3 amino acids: CASSMSGTSGFSGANVLTF. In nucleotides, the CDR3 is TGTGCCAGCAGTATGTCCGGGACTAGCGGGTTCTCTGGGGCCAACGTCCTGACTTTC.

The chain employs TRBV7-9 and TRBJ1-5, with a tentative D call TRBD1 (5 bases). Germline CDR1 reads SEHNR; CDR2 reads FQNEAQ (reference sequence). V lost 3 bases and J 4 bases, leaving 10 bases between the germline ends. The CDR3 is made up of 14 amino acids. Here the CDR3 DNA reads TGTGCCAGCAGCTTTGACAGCAGTAATCAGCCCCAGCATTTT. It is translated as CASSFDSSNQPQHF.

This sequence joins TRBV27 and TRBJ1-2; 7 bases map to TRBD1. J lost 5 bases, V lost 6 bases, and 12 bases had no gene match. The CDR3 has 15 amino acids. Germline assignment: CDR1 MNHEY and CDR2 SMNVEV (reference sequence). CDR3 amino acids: CASSRYMDRRYGYTF. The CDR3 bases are TGTGCCAGCAGCCGCTATATGGACAGGAGATATGGCTACACCTTC.

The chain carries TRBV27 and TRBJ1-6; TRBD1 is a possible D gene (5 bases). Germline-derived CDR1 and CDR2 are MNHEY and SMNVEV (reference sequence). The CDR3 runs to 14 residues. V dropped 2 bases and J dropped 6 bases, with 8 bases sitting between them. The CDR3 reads CASSLGGVNSPLHF. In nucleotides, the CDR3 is TGTGCCAGCAGTTTAGGAGGGGTTAATTCACCCCTCCACTTT.

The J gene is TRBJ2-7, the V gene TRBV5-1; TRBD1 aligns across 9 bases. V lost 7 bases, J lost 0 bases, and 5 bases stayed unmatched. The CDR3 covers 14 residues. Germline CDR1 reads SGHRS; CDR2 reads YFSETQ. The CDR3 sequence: CASRQTGGSYEQYF. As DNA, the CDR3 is TGCGCCAGCCGCCAGACAGGGGGCTCCTACGAGCAGTACTTC.

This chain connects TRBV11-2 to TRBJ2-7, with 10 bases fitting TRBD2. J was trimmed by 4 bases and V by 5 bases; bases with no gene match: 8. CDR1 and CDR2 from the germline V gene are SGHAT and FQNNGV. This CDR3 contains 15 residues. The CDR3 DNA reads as TGTGCCAGCAGCCTCTTAAGCGGGGGGGCTTACGAGCAGTACTTC. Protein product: CASSLLSGGAYEQYF.

CDR3 amino acids: CASSHGDRGTPLGNQPQHF. The CDR3 DNA reads TGTGCCAGCAGTCACGGGGACAGGGGAACACCGTTAGGCAATCAGCCCCAGCATTTT. This chain connects TRBV6-6 to TRBJ1-5, with 10 bases fitting TRBD1. The V and J ends lost 5 bases and 2 bases, in that order; junction bases with no gene match: 15. This CDR3 is built from 19 residues. Germline CDR1 MNHNY, CDR2 SVGAGI (reference sequence).

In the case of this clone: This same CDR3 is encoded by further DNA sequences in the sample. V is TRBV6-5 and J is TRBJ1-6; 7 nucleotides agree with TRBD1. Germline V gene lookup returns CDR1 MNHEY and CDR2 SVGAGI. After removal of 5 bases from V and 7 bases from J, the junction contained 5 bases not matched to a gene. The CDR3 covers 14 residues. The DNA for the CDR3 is TGTGCCAGCAGTCCCCAGGGGGGAAATTCACCCCTCCACTTT. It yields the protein CASSPQGGNSPLHF.

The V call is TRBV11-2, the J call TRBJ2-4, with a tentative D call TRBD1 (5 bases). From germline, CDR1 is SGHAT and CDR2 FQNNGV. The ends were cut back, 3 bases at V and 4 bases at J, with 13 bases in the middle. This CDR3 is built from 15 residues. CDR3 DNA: TGTGCCAGCAGCTTGGCAGGGTCATCGAAAAACATTCAGTACTTC. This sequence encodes CASSLAGSSKNIQYF.

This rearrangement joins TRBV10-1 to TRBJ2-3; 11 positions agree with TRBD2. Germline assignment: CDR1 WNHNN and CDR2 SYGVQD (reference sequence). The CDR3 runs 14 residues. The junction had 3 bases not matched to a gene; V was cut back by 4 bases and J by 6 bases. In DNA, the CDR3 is TGCGCCAGCAGTGCGGCTAGCGGGAGGGATACGCAGTATTTT. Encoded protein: CASSAASGRDTQYF.

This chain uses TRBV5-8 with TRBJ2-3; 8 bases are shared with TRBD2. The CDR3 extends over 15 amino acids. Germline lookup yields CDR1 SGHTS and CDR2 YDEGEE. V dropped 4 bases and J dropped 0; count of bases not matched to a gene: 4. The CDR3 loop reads CASSRGGTSTDTQYF. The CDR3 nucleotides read TGTGCCAGCAGCCGGGGGGGAACTAGCACAGATACGCAGTATTTT.

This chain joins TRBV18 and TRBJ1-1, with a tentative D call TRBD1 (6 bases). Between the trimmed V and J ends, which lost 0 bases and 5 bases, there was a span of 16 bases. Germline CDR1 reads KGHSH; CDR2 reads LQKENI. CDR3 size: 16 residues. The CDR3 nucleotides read TGTGCCAGCTCACCACCTCGGGGGGCTGGTCGGACTGAAGCTTTCTTT. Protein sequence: CASSPPRGAGRTEAFF.

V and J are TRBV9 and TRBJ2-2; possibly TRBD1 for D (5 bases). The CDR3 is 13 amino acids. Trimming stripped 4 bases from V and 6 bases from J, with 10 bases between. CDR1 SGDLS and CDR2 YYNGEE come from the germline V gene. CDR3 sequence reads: CASSPRVPGELFF. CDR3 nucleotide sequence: TGTGCCAGCAGCCCCAGGGTCCCCGGGGAGCTGTTTTTT.